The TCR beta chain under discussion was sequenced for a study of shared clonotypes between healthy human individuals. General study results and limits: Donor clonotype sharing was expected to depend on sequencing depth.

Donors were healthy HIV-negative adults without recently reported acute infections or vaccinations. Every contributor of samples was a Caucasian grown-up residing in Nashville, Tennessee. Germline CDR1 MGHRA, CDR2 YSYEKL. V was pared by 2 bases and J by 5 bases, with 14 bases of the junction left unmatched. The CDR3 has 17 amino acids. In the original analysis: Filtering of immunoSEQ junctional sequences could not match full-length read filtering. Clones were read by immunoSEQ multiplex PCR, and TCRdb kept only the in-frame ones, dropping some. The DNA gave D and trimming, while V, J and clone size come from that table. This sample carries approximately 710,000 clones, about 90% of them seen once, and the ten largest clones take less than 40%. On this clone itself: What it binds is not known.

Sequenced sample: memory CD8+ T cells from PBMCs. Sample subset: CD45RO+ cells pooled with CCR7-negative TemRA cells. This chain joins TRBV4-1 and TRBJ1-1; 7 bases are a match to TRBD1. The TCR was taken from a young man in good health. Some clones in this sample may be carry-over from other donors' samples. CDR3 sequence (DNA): TGCGCCAGCAGCCAACCTGACAGGGAGGTTGGTGGTACTGAAGCTTTCTTT. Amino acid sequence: CASSQPDREVGGTEAFF.